The 15 T cell receptor beta chains listed next were all sequenced from one sample in a study of shared clonotypes between healthy human individuals. Using immunoSEQ multiplex PCR, the repertoire was profiled, and TCRdb retains in-frame clones only, with some absent. The sample includes some 1.5 million clones, around 98% of them seen just once. The sample was naive CD4+ T cells sorted from blood. Subset given: CD45RA+ positively selected. Source of these receptors: a man aged 25 to 40 in good health.

This sequence joins TRBV5-1 and TRBJ2-2, with TRBD1 matching 9 bases. CDR1 SGHRS and CDR2 YFSETQ come from the germline V gene. V shed 0 bases, J shed 2 bases, and the junction held 8 bases outside the gene matches. This CDR3 region has 18 residues. The CDR3 DNA reads as TGCGCCAGCAGCTTGGCCCCGGACAGGGGAGCAAACACCGGGGAGCTGTTTTTT. This gives the protein CASSLAPDRGANTGELFF.

This chain links TRBV29-1 with TRBJ2-2; 7 nucleotides match TRBD2. This CDR3 region has 16 residues. V gave up 7 bases and J gave up 5 bases; unmatched junction bases: 16. The germline CDR1 and CDR2 sequences are SQVTM and ANQGSEA. The CDR3 nucleotides read TGCAGCGGGCAGGGTCGGGGCGGGAGTTATACCGGGGAGCTGTTTTTT. It yields the protein CSGQGRGGSYTGELFF.

About this clone itself: A read error may account for a junction end that differs from germline. The chain joins TRBV5-1 to TRBJ2-7; 7 bases agree with TRBD1. Germline values: CDR1 SGHRS, CDR2 YFSETQ. There are 15 residues in the CDR3. The CDR3 loop reads CASSLGVWDSLSQYF. The CDR3 bases are TGCGCCAGCAGCCTGGGGGTTTGGGACAGCCTCTCCCAGTATTTC.

V is TRBV6-1 and J is TRBJ1-2; D might be TRBD1 (6 bases). CDR1 is MNHNS and CDR2 is SASEGT in the germline V gene. V shed 3 bases and J shed 8 bases, with 19 bases lying between them. CDR3 length: 15 amino acids. The CDR3 coding sequence is TGTGCCAGCAGTGACCCCGGTACGGGGACATGGGGCTACACCTTC. This codes for CASSDPGTGTWGYTF.

This clone has only one observation. J is TRBJ2-2 and V is TRBV2, with no clear D. Trimming cost V 1 base and J 4 bases, with 10 bases left between them. The CDR3 sequence is 15 residues long. The germline V gene encodes CDR1 SNHLY and CDR2 FYNNEI. The CDR3 region is CASSEVGMSTGELFF. CDR3 DNA sequence: TGTGCCAGCAGTGAAGTGGGGATGTCCACCGGGGAGCTGTTTTTT.

The chain uses TRBV27 and TRBJ2-1, with D hard to call. This CDR3 region has 14 residues. V was shortened by 2 bases and J by 4 bases, with 9 bases between the two germline ends. CDR1 is MNHEY, CDR2 SMNVEV, per germline (reference sequence). The CDR3 sequence is CASSLSKKYNEQFF. The CDR3 nucleotides are TGTGCCAGCAGTTTAAGCAAGAAGTACAATGAGCAGTTCTTC.

This chain uses TRBV9 with TRBJ2-2, with 9 bases matching TRBD2. Germline CDR1 and CDR2: SGDLS and YYNGEE. The CDR3 is 14 amino acids. After removal of 7 bases from V and 7 bases from J, the junction contained 8 bases not matched to a gene. In DNA, the CDR3 is TGTGCCAGCGAGTTAGCGGGAGTCGGCGGGGAGCTGTTTTTT. Its protein product is CASELAGVGGELFF.

The CDR3 here is CASSFSGGTGNQPQHF. The CDR3, as DNA: TGTGCCAGCAGTTTCAGTGGAGGGACTGGCAATCAGCCCCAGCATTTT. The chain employs TRBV27 and TRBJ1-5; D possibly corresponds to TRBD1 (5 bases). The CDR3 has 16 amino acids. Germline values: CDR1 MNHEY, CDR2 SMNVEV (reference sequence). V lost 3 bases and J 2 bases, leaving 14 bases between the germline ends.

V usage is TRBV7-6 and J usage is TRBJ2-1; D might be TRBD2 (5 bases). The CDR3 is 14 amino acids. The V gene's germline CDR1 is SGHVS and CDR2 FNYEAQ. V dropped 4 bases and J dropped 6 bases, with 13 bases sitting between them. CDR3 amino acids: CASSSPRGRNEQFF. Written as DNA, the CDR3 is TGTGCCAGCAGCTCCCCCCGCGGGCGCAATGAGCAGTTCTTC.

A single count supports this clone. The identical CDR3 is also encoded by other nucleotide sequences in the sample. The rearrangement joins TRBV7-8 to TRBJ2-7; 11 nucleotides align to TRBD2. CDR1 is SGHVS, CDR2 FQNEAQ, per germline. With 1 base clipped from V and 3 bases from J, the junction kept 2 bases outside the gene matches. CDR3 size: 15 residues. The CDR3 protein is CASSLGLAGNYEQYF. CDR3 DNA sequence: TGTGCCAGCAGCTTAGGACTAGCGGGAAACTACGAGCAGTACTTC.

V is TRBV9 and J is TRBJ1-2, with 9 bases lining up with TRBD1. Trimming cost V 5 bases and J 1 base; bases outside gene matches: 9. Germline CDR1 SGDLS, CDR2 YYNGEE. The CDR3 is 16 amino acids. In nucleotides, the CDR3 is TGTGCCAGCAGAAACGGACAGGGGAAGATTAACTATGGCTACACCTTC. It is translated as CASRNGQGKINYGYTF.

This clone was detected once. This chain connects TRBV2 to TRBJ2-3; D is unresolved. Looked up from germline, CDR1 is SNHLY and CDR2 is FYNNEI. The CDR3 has 13 amino acids. The V end lost 8 bases, the J end lost 2 bases, and 11 bases lay between the germline ends. DNA of the CDR3: TGTGCCAGCCAACCGCTAATCACAGATACGCAGTATTTT. It yields the protein CASQPLITDTQYF.

The chain joins TRBV19 to TRBJ1-4; D not certain. V was clipped by 3 bases and J by 0 bases, with 14 bases between them. The CDR3 has 17 amino acids. The germline V gene encodes CDR1 LNHDA and CDR2 SQIVND (reference sequence). CDR3 DNA sequence: TGTGCCAGTAGTATCTCCACCCATCCCTCAACTAATGAAAAACTGTTTTTT. It codes for CASSISTHPSTNEKLFF.

The CDR3 protein is CASRQGLGPYEQYF. Written as DNA, the CDR3 is TGTGCCAGCAGACAGGGACTAGGACCCTACGAGCAGTACTTC. The chain links TRBV27 to TRBJ2-7; 8 positions agree with TRBD2. There are 14 residues in the CDR3. Per the germline V gene, CDR1 is MNHEY and CDR2 is SMNVEV (reference sequence). Trimming at V came to 6 bases and at J to 2 bases, leaving 6 bases not matched to a gene.

The chain employs TRBV11-3 and TRBJ2-1, with unresolved D. The germline CDR1 and CDR2 sequences are SGHNT and YENEEA. V lost 5 bases, J lost 5 bases, and 10 bases lay in between. CDR3 length equals 13 residues. The CDR3 loop reads CASSTDVNNEQFF. CDR3 nucleotide sequence: TGTGCCAGCAGCACGGACGTGAACAATGAGCAGTTCTTC.